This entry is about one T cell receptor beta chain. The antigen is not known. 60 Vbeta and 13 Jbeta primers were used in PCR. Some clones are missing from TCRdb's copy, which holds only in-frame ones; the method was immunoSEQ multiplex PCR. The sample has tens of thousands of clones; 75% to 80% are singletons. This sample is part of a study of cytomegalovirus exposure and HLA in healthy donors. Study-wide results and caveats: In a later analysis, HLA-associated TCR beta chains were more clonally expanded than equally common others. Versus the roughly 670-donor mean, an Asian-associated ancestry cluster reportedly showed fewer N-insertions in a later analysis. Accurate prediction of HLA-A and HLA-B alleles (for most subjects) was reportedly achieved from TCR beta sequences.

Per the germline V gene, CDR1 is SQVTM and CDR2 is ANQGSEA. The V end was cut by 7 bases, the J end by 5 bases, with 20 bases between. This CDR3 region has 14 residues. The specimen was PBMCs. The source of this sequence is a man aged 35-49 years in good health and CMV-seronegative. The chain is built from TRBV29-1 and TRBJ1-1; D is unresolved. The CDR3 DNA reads TGCAGCGGGATTACCCAGCTGGGAGGGACTGAAGCTTTCTTT. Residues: CSGITQLGGTEAFF.